The next 4 T cell receptor beta chains were all read from a single sample in a study of blood T cell repertoires in COVID-19. Only in-frame clones appear in the TCRdb table, and some are missing; sequencing was by immunoSEQ multiplex PCR. The table lists 200,000 to 250,000 clones, approximately 82% of them singletons. The material sequenced was peripheral blood. All receptors come from a woman between 35 and 50 years old with acute or convalescent COVID-19.

The chain uses TRBV5-6 and TRBJ1-1; D may be TRBD1 (5 bases). V gave up 4 bases and J gave up 5 bases, with 18 bases separating them. The germline V gene encodes CDR1 SGHDT and CDR2 YYEEEE. This CDR3 contains 15 residues. CDR3 sequence: CASSIMDAGRTEAFF. The DNA for the CDR3 is TGTGCCAGCAGCATAATGGACGCAGGGCGAACTGAAGCTTTCTTT. The full variable domain, in which reference TRBV5-6 and TRBJ1-1 provide the parts outside the CDR3, is DAGVTQSPTHLIKTRGQQVTLRCSPKSGHDTVSWYQQALGQGPQFIFQYYEEEERQRGNFPDRFSGHQFPNYSSELNVNALLLGDSALYLCASSIMDAGRTEAFFGQGTRLTVV.

This chain links TRBV27 with TRBJ2-7, with 15 bases matching TRBD2. The CDR3 runs to 15 residues. Per the germline V gene, CDR1 is MNHEY and CDR2 is SMNVEV (reference sequence). The junction had 5 bases not matched to a gene; V was cut back by 5 bases and J by 6 bases. The CDR3 DNA sequence: TGTGCCAGCAGTCCCCGGGGACTAGCGGGAGGCGAGCAGTACTTC. It yields the protein CASSPRGLAGGEQYF.

This chain uses TRBV29-1 with TRBJ1-2; TRBD1 agrees at 9 bases. Germline V gives CDR1 SQVTM, CDR2 ANQGSEA. This CDR3 contains 15 residues. Trimming cost V 3 bases and J 0 bases; bases outside gene matches: 5. The CDR3 sequence: CSVDSGQGTNYGYTF. The CDR3 coding sequence is TGCAGCGTTGATTCGGGACAGGGAACTAACTATGGCTACACCTTC.

This clone occurred a few times. This chain connects TRBV6-4 to TRBJ2-1; maybe TRBD1 (7 bases). This CDR3 has 14 residues. Per germline, CDR1 MRHNA and CDR2 SNTAGT. V dropped 5 bases and J dropped 7 bases, with 15 bases sitting between them. The CDR3 DNA reads as TGTGCCAGCAGTCAGGGGGGCCGTACTAATGAGCAGTTCTTC. Its protein product is CASSQGGRTNEQFF.